This T cell receptor (beta chain) was captured in a study of blood T cell repertoires in COVID-19. Study information: COVID-19 samples collected from the United States, Italy and Spain covered acute and convalescent phases. From T cells, B-cell-depleted T cells, or PBMCs came the material, which was cDNA or gDNA.

In the original workflow: Amplifying reference gene primers gave estimates of nucleated cell counts. Assay used: immunoSEQ multiplex PCR; TCRdb lists only in-frame clones, some missing. The V and J calls and the clone size are those of that table, but D and trimming were determined from the DNA. The profile shows approximately 210,000 clones, more than 70% of them singletons. This CDR3 spans 12 amino acids. The V and J ends lost 5 bases and 5 bases respectively, with 9 bases between them. Germline V CDR1 and CDR2: MNHEY, SVGAGI. This receptor was identified in a man aged 25-45 years with acute COVID-19. Specimen: PBMCs or T cells enriched from blood (not recorded which). The V gene is TRBV6-5, the J gene TRBJ1-1; D may be TRBD1 (5 bases). The CDR3 DNA reads TGTGCCAGCAGTCAGGGAGGAACTGAAGCTTTCTTT. Translating it yields CASSQGGTEAFF.